This T cell receptor beta chain was documented in a study of shared clonotypes between healthy human individuals. On the study more broadly: Aged between 18 and 49, the donors were two women and three men.

CD8 cells classed as naive were CD45RO-negative and positively selected for CCR7, excluding terminally differentiated effector memory CD45RA+ cells. Germline V gives CDR1 MDHEN, CDR2 SYDVKM. V lost 3 bases, J lost 7 bases, and 15 bases lay in between. CDR3 length equals 15 residues. As for this clone: Its antigen is as yet unknown.

Each subset's genomic DNA was split evenly across several immunoSEQ plates. This table comes from immunoSEQ multiplex PCR, and its TCRdb copy is limited to in-frame clones, with some not included. This table holds more than 2 million clones, approximately 94% found once. General study points: Non-shared clonotypes showed lower generation probabilities than clonotypes common to all four donors.

The sequenced material came from naive CD8+ T cells sorted from blood. The clonotype was recovered from a young man in good health. The J gene is TRBJ1-4, the V gene TRBV28, with D perhaps TRBD1 (6 bases). The CDR3: CASSLNRGGREKLFF. CDR3 DNA: TGTGCCAGCAGTTTGAATCGGGGGGGCCGTGAAAAACTGTTTTTT.